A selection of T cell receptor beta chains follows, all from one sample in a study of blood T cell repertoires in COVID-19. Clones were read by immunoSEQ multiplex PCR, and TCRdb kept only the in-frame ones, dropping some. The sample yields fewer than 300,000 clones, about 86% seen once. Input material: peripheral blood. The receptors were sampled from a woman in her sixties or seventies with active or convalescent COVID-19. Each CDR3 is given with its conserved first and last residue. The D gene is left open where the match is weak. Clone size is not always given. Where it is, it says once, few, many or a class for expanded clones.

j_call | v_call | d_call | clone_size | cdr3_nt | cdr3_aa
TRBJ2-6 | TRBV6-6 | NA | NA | TGTGCCAGCAGCCACCCTGGTCCCTTCGCAGGTGGTTCTGGGGCCAACGTCCTGACTTTC | CASSHPGPFAGGSGANVLTF
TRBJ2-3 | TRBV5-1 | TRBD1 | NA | TGCGCCAGCAGCCCCGGACAGGGCACAGATACGCAGTATTTT | CASSPGQGTDTQYF
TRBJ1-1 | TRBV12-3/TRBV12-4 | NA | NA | TGTGCCAGCAGTTTACCCCCGGAGACTGAAGCTTTCTTT | CASSLPPETEAFF
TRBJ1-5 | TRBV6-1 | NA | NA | TGTGCCAGCAGTGAGGGGGCCGGGCAGCCCCAGCATTTT | CASSEGAGQPQHF
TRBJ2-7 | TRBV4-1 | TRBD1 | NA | TGCGCCAGCAGCCCTAACAGGGGCTCCTACGAGCAGTACTTC | CASSPNRGSYEQYF
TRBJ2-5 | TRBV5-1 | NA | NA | TGCGCCAGCAGACCGACAGGTTTCCAAGAGACCCAGTACTTC | CASRPTGFQETQYF
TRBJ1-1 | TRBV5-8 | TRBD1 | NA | TGTGCCAGCAGCTGGCGGACAGGGCGGACTGAAGCTTTCTTT | CASSWRTGRTEAFF
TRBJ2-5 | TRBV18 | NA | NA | TGTGCCAGCTCACCACCTAACAGCCAAGAGACCCAGTACTTC | CASSPPNSQETQYF
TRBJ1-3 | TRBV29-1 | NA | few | TGCAGCGTTGAAGGGGACAACTCTGGAAACACCATATATTTT | CSVEGDNSGNTIYF
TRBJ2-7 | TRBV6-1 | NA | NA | TGTGCCAGCAGTGAAGTTCCGTCGAAGAGTAGCTTC | CASSEVPSKSSF
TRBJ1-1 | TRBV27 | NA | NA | TGTGCCAGCAGTCCACTTGGGGGGGTTGCTTTCTTT | CASSPLGGVAFF
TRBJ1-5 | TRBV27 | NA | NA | TGTGCCAGCAGTTTATCGGACTTTGGACAGCCCCAGCATTTT | CASSLSDFGQPQHF
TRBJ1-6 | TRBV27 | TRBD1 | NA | TGTGCCAGCAGCCCAGGGGGTAGGAATTCACCCCTCCACTTT | CASSPGGRNSPLHF
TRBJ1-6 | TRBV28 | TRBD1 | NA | TGTGCCAGCAGCCCGGGGACAGGGGGAAATTCACCCCTCCACTTT | CASSPGTGGNSPLHF
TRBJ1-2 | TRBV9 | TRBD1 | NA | TGTGCCAGCAGCGTAGAGGGCAGGGGGCGTAGTGCCTATGGCTACACCTTC | CASSVEGRGRSAYGYTF
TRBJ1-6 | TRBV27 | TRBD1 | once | TGTGCCAGCAGTTTAGCTAGACAGGGCCTTTACTCACCCCTCCACTTT | CASSLARQGLYSPLHF
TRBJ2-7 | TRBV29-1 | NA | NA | TGCAGCGTTGAAGATCGGCTGACCAGGGGCTCGTTGAACGAGCAGTACTTC | CSVEDRLTRGSLNEQYF
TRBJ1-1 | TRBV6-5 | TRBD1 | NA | TGTGCCAGCAGTTCACCCAACAGGGGGGGGACTGAAGCTTTCTTT | CASSSPNRGGTEAFF
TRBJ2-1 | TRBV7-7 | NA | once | TGTGCCAGCAGCTTCCCCGACAGACCCCCTTACAATGAGCAGTTCTTC | CASSFPDRPPYNEQFF
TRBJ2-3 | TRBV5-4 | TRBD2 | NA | TGTGCCAGCTTCCGGACTAGCGGGGGAACAGATACGCAGTATTTT | CASFRTSGGTDTQYF
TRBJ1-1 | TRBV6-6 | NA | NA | TGTGCCAGCAGGCCCGGGGGGGGAGGCACTGAAGCTTTCTTT | CASRPGGGGTEAFF
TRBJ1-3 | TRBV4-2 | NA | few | TGTGCCAGCAGCCAAGAGGCAGGGAGGGGAAACACCATATATTTT | CASSQEAGRGNTIYF
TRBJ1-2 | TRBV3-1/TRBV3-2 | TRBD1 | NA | TGTGCCAGCAGCCAGGCAGGGGGACTCTATGGCTACACCTTC | CASSQAGGLYGYTF
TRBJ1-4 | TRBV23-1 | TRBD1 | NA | TGCGCCAGCAGTTTTTCAGGGACAGGGAGGCGCGAAAAACTGTTTTTT | CASSFSGTGRREKLFF
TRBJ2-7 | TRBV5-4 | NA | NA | TGTGCCAGCAGCTCCAGGGTGGGCTACGAGCAGTACTTC | CASSSRVGYEQYF
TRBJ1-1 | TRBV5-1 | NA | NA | TGCGCCAGCAGCCCCGGGACAAACACTGAAGCTTTCTTT | CASSPGTNTEAFF
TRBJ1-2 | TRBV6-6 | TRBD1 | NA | TGTGCCAGCAGTTACTCGTCAACAGGGGGCTATGGCTACACCTTC | CASSYSSTGGYGYTF
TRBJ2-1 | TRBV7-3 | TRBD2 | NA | TGTGCCAGCAGCTCTAGCGGGGGATTATACAATGAGCAGTTCTTC | CASSSSGGLYNEQFF
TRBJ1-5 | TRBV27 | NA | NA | TGTGCCAGCAGTCAGGCGGGGTGGGATCAGCCCCAGCATTTT | CASSQAGWDQPQHF
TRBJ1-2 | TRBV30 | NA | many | TGTGCCTCAGCACAGGTTGTCTATGGCTACACCTTC | CASAQVVYGYTF
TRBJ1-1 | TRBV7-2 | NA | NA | TGTGCCAGCAGCTTAGCCACAGCATGGTTCATGCACACTGAAGCTTTCTTT | CASSLATAWFMHTEAFF
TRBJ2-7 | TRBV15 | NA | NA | TGTGCCACCAGCAGACCTTTTAGGGACACCTACGAGCAGTACTTC | CATSRPFRDTYEQYF
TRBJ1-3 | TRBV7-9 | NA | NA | TGTGCCAGCAGCCCAGCGACCTCTAACTCTGGAAACACCATATATTTT | CASSPATSNSGNTIYF
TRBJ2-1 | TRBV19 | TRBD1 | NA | TGTGCCAGTAGTATAGAGGGGGACAACAGGGGCCCGAGCTCCTACAATGAGCAGTTCTTC | CASSIEGDNRGPSSYNEQFF
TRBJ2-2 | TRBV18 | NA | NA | TGTGCCAGCTCACCGGACTCGAACACCGGGGAGCTGTTTTTT | CASSPDSNTGELFF
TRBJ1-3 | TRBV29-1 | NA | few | TGCAGTCCTACAGGGTTCTCTGGAAACACCATATATTTT | CSPTGFSGNTIYF
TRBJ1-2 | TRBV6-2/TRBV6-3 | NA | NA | TGTGCCAGCAGTTATCGAGGCCCATCGAGTGGCTACACCTTC | CASSYRGPSSGYTF
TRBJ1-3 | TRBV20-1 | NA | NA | TGCAGTGCTAGTCGCGACAGCCTTGGAAACACCATATATTTT | CSASRDSLGNTIYF
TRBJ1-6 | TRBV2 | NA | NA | TGTGCCAGCAGTTACGGGAATTCACCCCTCCACTTT | CASSYGNSPLHF
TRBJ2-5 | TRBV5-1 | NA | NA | TGCGCCAGCAGCTTCGGTTCGGCAGTGAGGCAGACCCAGTACTTC | CASSFGSAVRQTQYF
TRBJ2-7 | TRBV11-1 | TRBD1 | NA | TGTGCCAGCAGCTTGGGACAGGGGGCGAGGGAGCAGTACTTC | CASSLGQGAREQYF
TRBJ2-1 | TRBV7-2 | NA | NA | TGTGCCAGCAGCTTATTCTTTCGGTCCCCCGGAGAGTGGCAGTTCTTC | CASSLFFRSPGEWQFF
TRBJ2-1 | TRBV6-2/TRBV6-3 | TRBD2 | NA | TGTGCCAGCAGTTTACCGGGACTAGCCCGCAATGAGCAGTTCTTC | CASSLPGLARNEQFF
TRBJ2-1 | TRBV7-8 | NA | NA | TGTGCCAGCAGCCCGAGCTCACTAGGGGGCAATGAGCAGTTCTTC | CASSPSSLGGNEQFF
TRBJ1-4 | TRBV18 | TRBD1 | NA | TGTGCCAGCTCTCGGGGGACAGCGAATGAAAAACTGTTTTTT | CASSRGTANEKLFF
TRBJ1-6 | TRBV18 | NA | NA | TGTGCCAGCTCACCACCGCTGCAGGGATCGCCTTTAAAGAGCTCACCCCTCCACTTT | CASSPPLQGSPLKSSPLHF